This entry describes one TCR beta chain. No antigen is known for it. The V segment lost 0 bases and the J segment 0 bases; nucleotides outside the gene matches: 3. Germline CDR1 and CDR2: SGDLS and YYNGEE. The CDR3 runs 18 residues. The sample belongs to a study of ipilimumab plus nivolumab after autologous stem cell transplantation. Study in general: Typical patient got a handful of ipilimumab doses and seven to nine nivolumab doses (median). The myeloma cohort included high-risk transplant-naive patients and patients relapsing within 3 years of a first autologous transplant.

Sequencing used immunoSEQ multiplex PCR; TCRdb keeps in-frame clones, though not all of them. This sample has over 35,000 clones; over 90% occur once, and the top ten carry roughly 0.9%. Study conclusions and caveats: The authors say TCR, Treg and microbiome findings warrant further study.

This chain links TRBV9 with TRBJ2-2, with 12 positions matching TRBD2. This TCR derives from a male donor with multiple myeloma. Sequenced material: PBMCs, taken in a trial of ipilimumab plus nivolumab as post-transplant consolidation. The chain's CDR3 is CASSVDRTSGTNTGELFF. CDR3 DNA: TGTGCCAGCAGCGTAGACAGGACTAGCGGGACGAACACCGGGGAGCTGTTTTTT. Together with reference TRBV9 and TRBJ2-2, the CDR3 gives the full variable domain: DSGVTQTPKHLITATGQRVTLRCSPRSGDLSVYWYQQSLDQGLQFLIQYYNGEERAKGNILERFSAQQFPDLHSELNLSSLELGDSALYFCASSVDRTSGTNTGELFFGEGSRLTVL.